Given below is one TCR beta chain in context. Its antigen is still unknown. This may come from a read error, since a much larger clone is one base off. This sample is part of a study of CD8 T cells in ankylosing spondylitis (dated by TCRdb to about 2017). With regard to the full study: The study set out to find disease-linked TCR variants by profiling T cell receptor beta repertoires in ankylosing spondylitis patients and healthy donors. Samples of peripheral blood were taken, and for ankylosing spondylitis patients, synovial fluid was collected as well. The whole study cohort included some 100 healthy donors and under 30 ankylosing spondylitis patients. Points the paper makes about the study in general: Blood from ankylosing spondylitis patients appeared to be characterized by a TCR beta motif composed of 7 to 9 highly homologous amino acid variants. According to the report, matched synovial fluid samples from ankylosing spondylitis patients were significantly enriched for the disease-linked clones. Some motif variants had previously been reported in the synovial fluid and blood of reactive arthritis patients, which suggests shared mechanisms of disease initiation. In peripheral blood, the disease-linked clones were found at relatively low frequencies and had a CD8+ phenotype.

Sequenced using an Illumina HiSeq 2500. Quantitative 5'-RACE with molecular barcodes was the method used to prepare the TCR beta libraries. Processing in the source paper ran as follows. To identify disease-linked TCR variants, a new computational method was used, one built on a probabilistic model of VDJ rearrangement. TCRdb reanalyzed the raw reads on its own, using fastp at Q25 for trimming and MiXCR for clone calling, and kept in-frame beta chains. Identical CDR3 proteins give one entry, which carries the most common genes and DNA. TCRdb's processing, not the authors', yielded these V and J calls. Within this sample are around 32,000 distinct CDR3 sequences, with roughly 6.8% of them counted one time only. The biggest ten clones account for under 12% of the sample. Sequenced: blood, either unsorted or a sorted T cell fraction (not recorded which). This TCR was recovered from a male donor with ankylosing spondylitis or in good health (not recorded which).

The CDR3 region has the sequence CASSVGAPSSEKLFF. DNA sequence: TGTGCCAGCAGTGTCGGCGCACCCAGTTCCGAAAAACTGTTTTTT. In this chain, TRBV2 is recombined with TRBJ1-4; the D gene remains uncertain. V was cut back by 4 bases and J by 8 bases, leaving a gap of 17 bases between them. CDR1 SNHLY and CDR2 FYNNEI are derived from the germline V gene. Counted from cysteine to phenylalanine, this CDR3 has 15 amino acids. Only CDR3 DNA is held: 45 bases, read in frame from base 1. This CDR3, with the reference TRBV2 and TRBJ1-4 proteins standing in past its ends, gives the full variable domain EPEVTQTPSHQVTQMGQEVILRCVPISNHLYFYWYRQILGQKVEFLVSFYNNEISEKSEIFDDQFSVERPDGSNFTLKIRSTKLEDSAMYFCASSVGAPSSEKLFFGSGTQLSVL.